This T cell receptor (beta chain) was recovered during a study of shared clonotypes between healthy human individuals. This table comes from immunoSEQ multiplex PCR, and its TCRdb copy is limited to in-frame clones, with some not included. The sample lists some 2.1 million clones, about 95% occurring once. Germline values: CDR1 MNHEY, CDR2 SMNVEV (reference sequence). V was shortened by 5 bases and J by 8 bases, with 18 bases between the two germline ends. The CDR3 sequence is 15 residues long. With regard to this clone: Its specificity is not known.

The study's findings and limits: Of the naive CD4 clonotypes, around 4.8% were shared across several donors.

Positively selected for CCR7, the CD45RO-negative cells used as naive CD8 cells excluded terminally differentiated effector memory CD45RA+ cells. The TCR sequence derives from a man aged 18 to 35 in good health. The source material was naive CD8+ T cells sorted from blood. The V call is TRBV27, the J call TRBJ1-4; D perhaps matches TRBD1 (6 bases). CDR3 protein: CASSPLEGQLEKLFF. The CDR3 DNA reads TGTGCCAGCAGTCCCTTAGAAGGACAGTTAGAAAAACTGTTTTTT. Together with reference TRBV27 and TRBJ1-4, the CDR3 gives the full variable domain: EAQVTQNPRYLITVTGKKLTVTCSQNMNHEYMSWYRQDPGLGLRQIYYSMNVEVTDKGDVPEGYKVSRKEKRNFPLILESPSPNQTSLYFCASSPLEGQLEKLFFGSGTQLSVL.